Below are 22 T cell receptor beta chains sequenced from a single sample in a study of blood T cell repertoires in COVID-19. Clones were read by immunoSEQ multiplex PCR, and TCRdb kept only the in-frame ones, dropping some. Among 45,000 to 55,000 clones, approximately 90% were seen once, and the ten largest hold over 10%. Specimen: peripheral blood. The source is an elderly man with acute or convalescent COVID-19.

The V gene is TRBV18, the J gene TRBJ1-1; 7 bases align to TRBD1. The trim removed 1 base at V and 10 bases at J, leaving 3 bases unmatched. Germline CDR1 and CDR2: KGHSH and LQKENI. The CDR3 has 12 residues. As DNA, the CDR3 is TGTGCCAGCTCACCACGACAGGGTGGAGCTTTCTTT. Translating gives CASSPRQGGAFF.

This clone was observed once. V usage is TRBV18 and J usage is TRBJ1-5, with D possibly being TRBD1 (5 bases). The germline gives CDR1 KGHSH, CDR2 LQKENI. There are 15 residues in the CDR3. Trimming took off 2 bases at V and 7 bases at J, with 15 bases between the two ends. CDR3 in DNA: TGTGCCAGCTCACCAAATCGGGGGGTAGAGCAGCCCCAGCATTTT. Its protein product is CASSPNRGVEQPQHF.

The chain is built from TRBV3-1 (or the pseudogene TRBV3-2) and TRBJ1-1, with TRBD1 as a possible D gene (6 bases). CDR3 length: 14 amino acids. Trimming took 2 bases from V and 2 from J, leaving 9 bases between them. Germline V CDR1 and CDR2: LGHDT, YNNKEL (reference sequence). The DNA for the CDR3 is TGTGCCAGCAGCCAACAGGGGCTAAACACTGAAGCTTTCTTT. Encoded protein: CASSQQGLNTEAFF.

This chain joins TRBV28 and TRBJ1-2; D ambiguous. Trimming cost V 6 bases and J 4 bases, with 15 bases left between them. Germline-derived CDR1 and CDR2 are MDHEN and SYDVKM. This CDR3 spans 14 amino acids. As DNA, the CDR3 is TGTGCCAGCAGGGCTGACATTCCCCCCTATGGCTACACCTTC. Protein sequence: CASRADIPPYGYTF.

The CDR3 nucleotides are TGTGCCAGCTCTCCTTGGACAGGCCTAGGTGAGCAGTTCTTC. It translates to CASSPWTGLGEQFF. The chain is built from TRBV18 and TRBJ2-1, with 7 bases identical to TRBD1. Germline trimming cut 6 bases from V and 9 bases from J; bases unmatched to any gene: 11. The CDR3 runs to 14 residues. CDR1 KGHSH and CDR2 LQKENI come from the germline V gene.

The J gene is TRBJ2-3, the V gene TRBV18, with TRBD2 matching 12 bases. The length of the CDR3 is 17 residues. Germline V gene sequence: CDR1 KGHSH, CDR2 LQKENI. Losses at the gene ends were 0 bases for V and 5 bases for J; bases not matched to a gene: 6. The CDR3 region is CASSPPASGGAGDTQYF. CDR3 coding DNA: TGTGCCAGCTCACCACCGGCTAGCGGGGGGGCAGGAGATACGCAGTATTTT.

The chain links TRBV28 to TRBJ2-7; no clear D. This CDR3 spans 15 amino acids. The V end lost 3 bases, the J end lost 0 bases, and 12 bases lay between the germline ends. CDR1 MDHEN and CDR2 SYDVKM come from the germline V gene. The CDR3 loop is CASSFRRTSSYEQYF. The DNA for the CDR3 is TGTGCCAGCAGTTTTAGGAGAACAAGCTCCTACGAGCAGTACTTC. The full variable domain, rest sourced from reference TRBV28 and TRBJ2-7, is DVKVTQSSRYLVKRTGEKVFLECVQDMDHENMFWYRQDPGLGLRLIYFSYDVKMKEKGDIPEGYSVSREKKERFSLILESASTNQTSMYLCASSFRRTSSYEQYFGPGTRLTVT.

This chain joins TRBV30 and TRBJ1-4, with D unclear. The V gene lost 2 bases and the J gene lost 8 bases, with 9 bases spanning the gap. The germline V gene encodes CDR1 GTSNPN and CDR2 SVGIG (reference sequence). There are 12 residues in the CDR3. The CDR3 sequence: CAWSTSGEKLFF. CDR3 bases: TGTGCCTGGAGTACGTCGGGGGAAAAACTGTTTTTT.

The rearrangement joins TRBV7-3 to TRBJ1-1; D is undetermined. The CDR3 length is 15 residues. CDR1 and CDR2 from the germline V gene are SGHTA and FQGTGA. The V gene lost 1 base and the J gene lost 2 bases, with 11 bases spanning the gap. CDR3 protein: CASSLNPGLNTEAFF. In DNA form, the CDR3 reads TGTGCCAGCAGCTTAAATCCAGGTCTTAACACTGAAGCTTTCTTT.

The V gene is TRBV23-1, the J gene TRBJ1-3; 10 bases agree with TRBD1. TRBV23-1 is annotated as an ORF whose role is uncertain. V shed 0 bases and J 4 bases; nucleotides not matched to a gene: 6. The CDR3 covers 17 residues. Here the CDR3 reads CASSQSVGTGEGNTIYF. Here the CDR3 DNA reads TGCGCCAGCAGTCAATCGGTCGGGACAGGGGAAGGAAACACCATATATTTT.

As for this clone: Other nucleotide sequences in the sample specify the same CDR3. The chain joins TRBV27 to TRBJ2-2; 8 bases fit TRBD1. There are 16 residues in the CDR3. V lost 3 bases and J lost 4; bases outside the gene matches: 7. Germline V gives CDR1 MNHEY, CDR2 SMNVEV (reference sequence). The CDR3: CASSFSGQGPTGELFF. CDR3 nucleotide sequence: TGTGCCAGCAGTTTTTCTGGACAGGGACCCACCGGGGAGCTGTTTTTT.

The chain is built from TRBV27 and TRBJ2-5; D possibly corresponds to TRBD1 (5 bases). Between the trimmed V and J ends, which lost 5 bases and 4 bases, there was a span of 17 bases. This CDR3 spans 15 amino acids. Germline V lookup: CDR1 MNHEY, CDR2 SMNVEV (reference sequence). DNA of the CDR3: TGTGCCAGCAGTCCCTCGACCCAGGGAAGAGAGACCCAGTACTTC. It is translated as CASSPSTQGRETQYF.

This clone was detected a few times. The V gene is TRBV28, the J gene TRBJ2-7, with 8 bases that match TRBD2. CDR1 MDHEN and CDR2 SYDVKM come from the germline V gene. The V and J ends lost 5 bases and 0 bases, in that order; junction bases with no gene match: 9. The CDR3 length is 16 residues. The DNA for the CDR3 is TGTGCCAGCAGTATCGGGGGGGGGCCTAGCTCCTACGAGCAGTACTTC. This encodes CASSIGGGPSSYEQYF.

This clone was counted between two and nine times. This chain connects TRBV3-1 (or the pseudogene TRBV3-2) to TRBJ1-1, with 9 nucleotides matching TRBD1. After removal of 3 bases from V and 0 bases from J, the junction contained 11 bases not matched to a gene. Germline V gene lookup returns CDR1 LGHDT and CDR2 YNNKEL (reference sequence). This CDR3 is built from 18 residues. CDR3 nucleotides: TGTGCCAGCAGCCACCTCCGACAGGGGGTCTCCATGAACACTGAAGCTTTCTTT. Translating it yields CASSHLRQGVSMNTEAFF.

The table lists this clone with a count of one. The chain has TRBV15 and TRBJ1-5, with TRBD1 as a possible D gene (5 bases). In germline, CDR1 is LNHNV, CDR2 YYDKDF (reference sequence). With 6 bases removed from V and 0 bases from J, the gap between germline ends came to 9 bases. The CDR3 is made up of 14 amino acids. The CDR3 sequence: CATRSRDSNQPQHF. CDR3 nucleotide sequence: TGTGCCACCAGGTCCAGGGATAGCAATCAGCCCCAGCATTTT.

V is TRBV15 and J is TRBJ2-1, with D perhaps matching TRBD2 (5 bases). The V end lost 2 bases, the J end lost 6 bases, and 14 bases lay between the germline ends. Per germline, CDR1 LNHNV and CDR2 YYDKDF (reference sequence). CDR3 size: 15 residues. In DNA, the CDR3 is TGTGCCACCAGCAGACCCGCGGGTGGGGTCAATGAGCAGTTCTTC. Its protein is CATSRPAGGVNEQFF.

The J gene is TRBJ1-2, the V gene TRBV24-1; 7 bases align to TRBD1. Germline-derived CDR1 and CDR2 are KGHDR and SFDVKD. The CDR3 is 12 residues long. The V segment lost 4 bases and the J segment 8 bases; nucleotides outside the gene matches: 3. The CDR3 protein is CATSDYRGGYTF. CDR3 sequence (DNA): TGTGCCACCAGTGACTACAGGGGAGGCTACACCTTC.

This clone appeared a few times. V is TRBV20-1 and J is TRBJ1-2, with 7 bases aligning to TRBD1. The CDR3 sequence is 12 residues long. V lost 3 bases to trimming and J lost 8 bases; unmatched junction nucleotides: 6. Germline V lookup: CDR1 DFQATT, CDR2 SNEGSKA (reference sequence). CDR3 DNA: TGCAGTGCTAGTACAGGGGCCCTAGGCTACACCTTC. Translating it yields CSASTGALGYTF.

J is TRBJ1-4 and V is TRBV5-1; the D gene is possibly TRBD1 (5 bases). The CDR3 has 17 residues. The germline V gene has CDR1 SGHRS and CDR2 YFSETQ. Trimming shortened V by 0 bases and J by 4 bases, and 16 bases separated the two germline ends. The DNA of the CDR3 is TGCGCCAGCAGCTTGGACTGGCGGGGCGGCGGTAATGAAAAACTGTTTTTT. This gives the protein CASSLDWRGGGNEKLFF.

This clone was detected once. This sequence joins TRBV27 and TRBJ2-1, with D possibly matching TRBD1 (6 bases). This CDR3 has 15 amino acids. V was clipped by 5 bases and J by 10 bases, with 21 bases between them. Germline V gene sequence: CDR1 MNHEY, CDR2 SMNVEV (reference sequence). The CDR3 region has the DNA TGTGCCAGCAGTCTCCTCCCCTCAGGGGAGAGGGAGCAGTTCTTC. This sequence encodes CASSLLPSGEREQFF.

The V gene is TRBV5-1, the J gene TRBJ2-7; 11 nucleotides agree with TRBD1. The germline V gene encodes CDR1 SGHRS and CDR2 YFSETQ. V gave up 4 bases and J gave up 1 base; unmatched junction bases: 7. The CDR3 runs 16 residues. For the CDR3, the DNA is TGCGCCAGCAGCCCCGGGACAGGGGGAACGTCCTACGAGCAGTACTTC. It specifies CASSPGTGGTSYEQYF.

CDR3 amino acids: CASTPQGASGNTIYF. The CDR3 DNA reads as TGTGCCAGTACTCCGCAGGGGGCTTCTGGAAACACCATATATTTT. The gene calls are TRBV5-5 and TRBJ1-3; 8 positions agree with TRBD1. The germline V gene has CDR1 SGHKS and CDR2 YYEKEE (reference sequence). Trimming removed 8 bases from V and 1 base from J; junction bases left unmatched: 8. The CDR3 totals 15 residues. Based on the CDR3 plus reference TRBV5-5 and TRBJ1-3, the full variable domain is DAGVTQSPTHLIKTRGQQVTLRCSPISGHKSVSWYQQVLGQGPQFIFQYYEKEERGRGNFPDRFSARQFPNYSSELNVNALLLGDSALYLCASTPQGASGNTIYFGEGSWLTVV.